The subject of this entry is one T cell receptor (beta chain). The antigen is undetermined. The data are from a study of T-cell reconstitution after alpha-beta-depleted transplantation in children. Regarding the study as a whole: Expanded clones from the graft, numbering several hundred, reportedly supplied alpha-beta T cells about two months after transplant. It was surviving recipient T cells and thymic progenitors that gave some patients high TCRbeta diversity at day 60. Newly generated T cells supplied most T-cell counts and diversity one year post-transplant.

CDR1 and CDR2 (germline): SEHNR, FQNEAQ (reference sequence). The CDR3 contains 14 residues. Trimming pared 5 bases from V and 2 bases from J, leaving 10 bases between. Construction of the TCRbeta library involved unique molecular identifiers. TCRdb re-analysed the PCR reads in MiXCR, keeping a single row per CDR3 protein. This table has 90,000 to 100,000 distinct CDR3 sequences, more than 20% appearing once. This chain connects TRBV7-9 to TRBJ1-5; perhaps TRBD1 as D (5 bases). Sample: PBMCs, taken before TCRalphabeta/CD19-depleted stem cell transplant. This TCR was sampled from a boy between 2 and 10 years old with acute lymphoblastic leukemia, due to receive a stem cell transplant. The CDR3 reads CASSGGGRNQPQHF. The CDR3 coding sequence is TGTGCCAGCAGCGGGGGTGGCCGCAATCAGCCCCAGCATTTT.